A single sample is the source of the 10 T cell receptor beta chains below, sequenced in a study of cytomegalovirus exposure and HLA in healthy donors. The PCR ran on 60 Vbeta and 13 Jbeta primers. Here immunoSEQ multiplex PCR was the method, and the copy in TCRdb shows in-frame clones only, minus some. This table holds some 180,000 clones, around 80% found once. The source material was PBMCs. All receptors derive from a man aged 35 to 55 in good health and CMV-seronegative.

The chain combines TRBV30 with TRBJ2-7; 7 bases agree with TRBD2. The germline CDR1 and CDR2 sequences are GTSNPN and SVGIG (reference sequence). V shed 0 bases, J shed 6 bases, and the junction held 8 bases outside the gene matches. The CDR3 is made up of 14 amino acids. CDR3 coding DNA: TGTGCCTGGAGTGTAGGCCTAGCGGCCCGCGAGCAGTACTTC. This sequence encodes CAWSVGLAAREQYF.

This chain connects TRBV21-1 to TRBJ2-2; the D segment call TRBD1 is taken from the table without a DNA check. TRBV21-1 represents a pseudogene. The CDR3 has 12 residues. In DNA, the CDR3 is TGTGCCAGCTCAGATGACACCGGGGAGCTGTTTTTT. Translated, it gives CASSDDTGELFF.

The rearrangement uses TRBV12-5 and TRBJ2-1; possible D gene TRBD1, 5 bases. V lost 3 bases and J lost 2, with 11 bases in between. CDR3 size: 15 residues. Germline CDR1 and CDR2: LGHNT and FRNRAP. CDR3 amino acids: CASGLGVVPYNEQFF. The CDR3 nucleotides read TGTGCTAGTGGTTTAGGGGTAGTGCCCTACAATGAGCAGTTCTTC.

This clone appeared a few times. The chain recombines TRBV6-5 with TRBJ1-4; D is ambiguous. V dropped 8 bases and J dropped 5 bases, with 18 bases sitting between them. CDR3 length equals 15 residues. CDR1 is MNHEY and CDR2 is SVGAGI in the germline V gene. Here the CDR3 reads CASRNDGSRNEKLFF. The CDR3 DNA reads TGTGCCAGCCGGAATGACGGCTCTAGAAATGAAAAACTGTTTTTT.

The V gene is TRBV7-2, the J gene TRBJ2-2; D is uncertain. V shed 8 bases and J shed 0 bases, with 7 bases lying between them. CDR1 SGHTA and CDR2 FQGNSA come from the germline V gene. The CDR3 sequence is 13 residues long. This CDR3 is CASRSANTGELFF. DNA of the CDR3: TGTGCCAGCCGGTCGGCGAACACCGGGGAGCTGTTTTTT.

This clone has only a few counts. The gene calls are TRBV10-3 and TRBJ2-1, with D possibly TRBD2 on 6 matching bases. Trimming stripped 0 bases from V and 3 bases from J, with 12 bases between. This CDR3 has 16 amino acids. Germline assignment: CDR1 ENHRY and CDR2 SYGVKD. The CDR3 DNA is TGTGCCATCAGTGAGTCTACGGGAGAGATCTACAATGAGCAGTTCTTC. It specifies CAISESTGEIYNEQFF.

The chain carries TRBV7-9 and TRBJ2-1, with 13 bases identical to TRBD2. With 3 bases clipped from V and 4 bases from J, the junction kept 6 bases outside the gene matches. This CDR3 is 17 amino acids long. Germline CDR1 reads SEHNR; CDR2 reads FQNEAQ (reference sequence). CDR3 nucleotide sequence: TGTGCCAGCAGCTTCGGGACTAGCGGGGTTCTGTACAATGAGCAGTTCTTC. As protein: CASSFGTSGVLYNEQFF. Looking up the rest from reference TRBV7-9 and TRBJ2-1 gives the full variable domain: DTGVSQNPRHKITKRGQNVTFRCDPISEHNRLYWYRQTLGQGPEFLTYFQNEAQLEKSRLLSDRFSAERPKGSFSTLEIQRTEQGDSAMYLCASSFGTSGVLYNEQFFGPGTRLTVL.

The chain uses TRBV28 and TRBJ2-5; the D gene is possibly TRBD2 (5 bases). Germline assignment: CDR1 MDHEN and CDR2 SYDVKM. The germline V and J ends were trimmed by 6 bases and 1 base, with 24 bases remaining between them. The length of the CDR3 is 18 residues. CDR3: CASSPTRIANIAQETQYF. In DNA form, the CDR3 reads TGTGCCAGCAGCCCTACCCGAATAGCGAACATCGCCCAAGAGACCCAGTACTTC.

The gene calls are TRBV5-4 and TRBJ2-7, with 8 positions matching TRBD1. The germline V gene has CDR1 SGHNT and CDR2 YYREEE (reference sequence). The CDR3 loop spans 12 amino acids. V lost 9 bases, J lost 7 bases, and 9 bases stayed unmatched. CDR3 sequence: CATSQGASEQYF. The CDR3, as DNA: TGTGCCACTTCGCAGGGGGCGAGTGAGCAGTACTTC.

V and J are TRBV7-9 and TRBJ1-1, with D perhaps TRBD1 (6 bases). This CDR3 region has 16 residues. Germline CDR1 reads SEHNR; CDR2 reads FQNEAQ (reference sequence). The germline V and J ends were trimmed by 1 base and 4 bases, with 16 bases remaining between them. The CDR3 DNA follows: TGTGCCAGCAGCTTAGAGGGGGGGGCAGGGTTCACTGAAGCTTTCTTT. It is translated as CASSLEGGAGFTEAFF.